This TCR beta chain was recorded in a study of blood T cell repertoires in COVID-19. At the level of the study: Material from acute and convalescent COVID-19 was sourced from the United States, Italy and Spain.

Trimming took 3 bases from V and 4 from J, leaving 11 bases between them. Germline V gene data show CDR1 as MDHEN and CDR2 as SYDVKM. The CDR3 has 14 amino acids. The authors' processing: Reference gene primer amplification yielded estimated nucleated cell counts. Profiled with immunoSEQ multiplex PCR; TCRdb holds only in-frame clones, not every one. V and J calls and clone size follow that table, whereas D and trimming were derived from the DNA. In the table there are about 75,000 clones, around 83% of which are singletons. This clone was recorded only once. The sequenced material came from peripheral blood. This sequence joins TRBV28 and TRBJ2-3, with D possibly TRBD2 on 5 matching bases. The receptor's source is a woman in her forties or fifties with acute or convalescent COVID-19. CDR3 nucleotide sequence: TGTGCCAGCAGTTTGGTGGGGAGCCCAGATACGCAGTATTTT. Translated, it gives CASSLVGSPDTQYF.